This TCR beta chain was sequenced during a study of Graves' ophthalmopathy and Graves' hyperthyroidism. Study findings and constraints: Clonotypes were expanded in thyroid at above 0.001 frequency, and most also appeared in blood. Discrimination between ophthalmopathy and stable hyperthyroidism by a 13-signature model showed roughly 88% sensitivity and 70% to 82% specificity.

This clonotype was detected many times. Its antigen remains unidentified. None of the included patients had other autoimmune diseases, uncontrolled infections, pregnancy or lactation, as these led to exclusion. Germline loops: CDR1 LNHDA, CDR2 SQIVND (reference sequence). Trimming removed 5 bases from V and 2 bases from J; junction bases left unmatched: 11. The CDR3 loop spans 17 amino acids. RNA transcripts were the source from which TCR beta CDR3 regions were amplified. First-round RT-PCR with HTBI primers preceded a second-round multiplex PCR. TCRdb re-called the multiplex PCR reads with MiXCR, one entry per CDR3 protein. This table holds almost 750,000 distinct CDR3 sequences, roughly 40% found once.

Sample: peripheral blood. The J gene is TRBJ1-5, the V gene TRBV19, with 8 positions matching TRBD1. The receptor was derived from an adult man with Graves' ophthalmopathy. The CDR3 protein is CASSVGTGRAGNQPQHF. The CDR3, as DNA: TGTGCCAGTAGTGTGGGGACAGGCCGGGCTGGCAATCAGCCCCAGCATTTT.